The 5 T cell receptor beta chains below come from one sample, sequenced in a study of regulatory T cells in long-lasting Graves disease. The time point denotes: newly diagnosed GD, antithyroid drugs for less than 3 months. Extracted RNA from PBMCs served as the source of the TCR library. To make TCR beta libraries, researchers used iRepertoire HTBI primers and Arm-PCR of CDR3 regions. TCRdb re-called the multiplex PCR reads with MiXCR, one entry per CDR3 protein. The sample records about 540,000 distinct CDR3 sequences, about 13% being singletons. These same data were also listed under a study on T cells in Graves' hyperthyroidism and ophthalmopathy.

This specimen consisted of peripheral blood mononuclear cells (PBMCs), obtained at new diagnosis, from a patient treated with antithyroid drugs. These receptors were obtained from a man aged 30 to 39 with Graves disease.

The chain carries TRBV10-3 and TRBJ2-1, with 15 bases identical to TRBD2. The length of the CDR3 is 15 residues. Germline lookup yields CDR1 ENHRY and CDR2 SYGVKD. Losses at the gene ends were 8 bases for V and 7 bases for J; bases not matched to a gene: 6. DNA of the CDR3: TGTGCCATCGGGACTAGCGGGAGGTTGCCGAATGAGCAGTTCTTC. Translating gives CAIGTSGRLPNEQFF.

The CDR3 region is CASSKGTQEPQHF. The CDR3 DNA follows: TGTGCCAGCAGTAAAGGGACCCAAGAGCCCCAGCATTTT. V gene TRBV27 combines with J gene TRBJ1-5; D might be TRBD1 (5 bases). The ends were cut back, 5 bases at V and 8 bases at J, with 13 bases in the middle. The germline gives CDR1 MNHEY, CDR2 SMNVEV (reference sequence). This CDR3 contains 13 residues.

This clonotype has at least ten counts. This chain's CDR3 is CASRLGLTNEKLFF. The DNA for the CDR3 is TGTGCCAGCAGACTCGGCCTCACTAATGAAAAACTGTTTTTT. The chain links TRBV6-1 to TRBJ1-4; D remains unclear. The CDR3 runs to 14 residues. V lost 6 bases, J lost 2 bases, and 10 bases lay in between. CDR1 MNHNS and CDR2 SASEGT come from the germline V gene.

The DNA of the CDR3 is TGTGCCAGTAGTATCTCCCCATCCCGGACAGGTGAAGCTTTCTTT. Translated: CASSISPSRTGEAFF. The chain couples TRBV19 to TRBJ1-1, with TRBD1 matching 7 bases. This CDR3 spans 15 amino acids. From germline, CDR1 is LNHDA and CDR2 SQIVND (reference sequence). The trim removed 3 bases at V and 7 bases at J, leaving 11 bases unmatched.

This chain joins TRBV19 and TRBJ2-7; perhaps TRBD2 as D (6 bases). Germline CDR1 reads LNHDA; CDR2 reads SQIVND (reference sequence). Trimming cost V 0 bases and J 5 bases, with 20 bases left between them. The CDR3 has 17 amino acids. CDR3: CASSIDLGTGERNEQYF. In nucleotides, the CDR3 is TGTGCCAGTAGTATAGATCTAGGCACGGGAGAACGGAACGAGCAGTACTTC.